These T cell receptor beta chains were read from a single sample in a study of T cell repertoires in cytomegalovirus infection. TCRdb called the reads again in MiXCR, with one record for every CDR3 protein. The table has approximately 260,000 distinct CDR3 sequences, about 20% seen once. Antigens for these TCRs are unknown. The sequencing here drew on cultured PBMCs, taken from culture after CMV antigen stimulation. Source of these receptors: a human donor in good health (CMV status not recorded). Some clones in this sample may be carry-over from other donors' samples. CDR3s include the opening cysteine and the closing phenylalanine or tryptophan. The D gene is left open where the match is weak. Clone size is shown for a subset of rows, as once, few, many or a class of expanded clone.

v_gene	d_gene	abundance	len	j_gene	CDR3aa	CDR3nt
TRBV7-3	-	-	13	TRBJ2-3	CASSPRGTDTQYF	TGTGCCAGCAGCCCAAGGGGCACAGATACGCAGTATTTT
TRBV20-1	TRBD1	few	14	TRBJ2-1	CSARGDRVSNEQFF	TGCAGTGCTAGAGGGGACAGGGTTTCCAATGAGCAGTTCTTC
TRBV12-5	-	many	12	TRBJ2-1	CASGGSALGTVF	TGTGCTAGTGGTGGGAGCGCCCTCGGCACGGTATTC
TRBV7-9	-	many	14	TRBJ2-4	CASSRAGGGDIQYF	TGTGCCAGCAGCCGTGCTGGTGGTGGAGACATTCAGTACTTC
TRBV25-1	-	-	11	TRBJ1-2	CASSVYYGYTF	TGTGCCAGCAGTGTCTACTATGGCTACACCTTC
TRBV7-2	TRBD2	-	15	TRBJ2-7	CASSLVRAGDYEQYF	TGTGCCAGCAGCTTAGTGAGAGCGGGAGATTACGAGCAGTACTTC
TRBV12-3/TRBV12-4	-	many	13	TRBJ1-2	CASSGRPDYGYTF	TGTGCCAGCAGCGGCCGTCCGGACTATGGCTACACCTTC
TRBV7-2	TRBD1	many	15	TRBJ1-2	CASSTDRGELYGYTF	TGTGCCAGCAGTACGGACAGGGGAGAATTATATGGCTACACCTTC
TRBV6-2/TRBV6-3	TRBD1	many	15	TRBJ1-5	CASSNNRGRNQPQHF	TGTGCCAGCAGTAACAACAGGGGGCGGAATCAGCCCCAGCATTTT
TRBV28	TRBD1	-	12	TRBJ1-5	CAGGTGSQPQHF	TGTGCCGGCGGGACAGGGAGTCAGCCCCAGCATTTT
TRBV7-6	TRBD2	-	16	TRBJ2-2	CASSRRLAGANGELFF	TGTGCCAGCAGCCGACGACTAGCGGGAGCCAACGGGGAGCTGTTTTTT
TRBV27	TRBD1	-	15	TRBJ2-2	CATFRDRGNTGELFF	TGTGCCACCTTCCGGGACAGGGGGAACACCGGGGAGCTGTTTTTT
TRBV7-4	-	-	14	TRBJ2-5	CASSLAQGGETQYF	TGTGCCAGCAGCTTAGCACAGGGAGGAGAGACCCAGTACTTC
TRBV20-1	TRBD2	-	17	TRBJ2-5	CSARDIAMSGGLETQYF	TGCAGTGCTAGAGATATAGCCATGTCGGGGGGATTGGAGACCCAGTACTTC
TRBV6-4	-	-	13	TRBJ2-1	CASSVSQNNEQFF	TGTGCCAGCAGTGTATCTCAGAACAATGAGCAGTTCTTC